This T cell receptor beta chain was sequenced during a study of CD8+CD57+ T cells in acquired aplastic anemia (dated by TCRdb to 2017 to 2018). Concerning the study at large: On average, sorted CD4+ and CD8+ cells yielded 3.2 ug of extracted DNA, with a range of about 0.18 to 27.4 ug. A CD8+CD57+ expansion meant a frequency higher than the mean frequency seen in healthy subjects. What the work shows at the level of the full study, not this receptor alone: No significant difference in CD8+ Simpson's diversity was found between patients and healthy controls (P=0.060). Roughly 30 CD8+ CDR3 sequences were found to be shared between patients and controls, but these sequences appeared to be highly expressed in patients and within the immunodominant clones of the patients.

V is pruned by 3 bases and J by 3 bases, leaving 4 bases of the junction without a gene match. The CDR3, cysteine through phenylalanine, is 15 amino acids long. The kept DNA is CDR3 alone, 45 bases in frame from the first base. The germline V gene supplies CDR1 SGHRS and CDR2 YFSETQ. Genomic DNA was used as template for profiling of TCR beta VDJ combinations and CDR3 sequences. An Illumina HiSeq 2000 was the platform used for TCR repertoire sequencing. Per the source publication's procedure: TRBV/TRBJ rearrangement plots, CDR3 size and DJ length profiles, and Simpson's diversity index were used to evaluate the repertoires. The most abundant DNA sequence in the deep sequencing data was defined as the immunodominant clone. CDR3 amino acid sequences were checked for sharing between subjects and were compared against published repertoires and the VDJdb database. TCRdb cleaned the public reads at Q25 with fastp, built clones with MiXCR and kept in-frame beta chains. One record per CDR3 amino acid sequence lists the most common genes and DNA. The V and J calls shown here were made by TCRdb, not taken from the authors' results. In this sample the table shows hundreds of thousands of distinct CDR3 sequences, around 49% of which occur a single time. The ten biggest clones cover about 20% of the sample.

Patients chosen for sequencing had shown expansion of CD8+CD57+ cells by flow cytometry. Severe acquired aplastic anemia was diagnosed in all patients according to International Study of Aplastic Anemia and Agranulocytosis and Camitta criteria. No therapy had been received by the patients at the time of blood sampling. In the study, sorted CD4+ and CD8+ blood T cells from patients with severe aplastic anemia and from healthy subjects underwent deep sequencing of TCR repertoires. In the USA, patient enrollment took place under clinicaltrials.gov protocols 00001620, 01623167, 00001397, 00071045, 00081523 and 00961064. Ficoll-Paque density gradient centrifugation was used to isolate peripheral blood mononuclear cells. Before DNA extraction, CD4+ and CD8+ T cells were sorted by FACS or by magnetic beads. As to this clonotype: Its target antigen remains unknown. Possible read error: a much larger clone is one base away.

This TCR derives from a human donor with aplastic anemia. This sequence uses TRBV5-1 and TRBJ2-2; 8 nucleotides in the junction match TRBD2. The sample was sorted CD4+, CD8+, or CD8+CD57+ T cells (not recorded which) from PBMCs. The DNA sequence is given as TGCGCCAGCAGCTCGGGGGGGCAGTACACCGGGGAGCTGTTTTTT. Translated, this is CASSSGGQYTGELFF.